These 17 T cell receptor beta chains were all obtained from the same sample, sequenced in a study of CD8+ T cells in alopecia areata. RNA was isolated and reverse transcribed to cDNA, the sequencing template. Libraries were prepared by immunoSEQ multiplex PCR; TCRdb keeps only in-frame clonotypes and omits some of them. The sample lists roughly 280,000 clones; roughly 60% were seen once. Treatment specified: oral pan-JAK inhibitor, 5-10 mg twice daily. The sample in question was CD4+ T cells sorted from blood, obtained at week 52, from a patient treated with tofacitinib. Receptors were obtained from a human donor with alopecia areata.

The rearrangement uses TRBV30 and TRBJ2-7; D is undetermined. The CDR3 runs 14 residues. V shed 2 bases and J shed 2 bases, with 13 bases lying between them. CDR1 is GTSNPN, CDR2 SVGIG, per germline (reference sequence). CDR3 DNA: TGTGCCTGGAGTACAGCCCCGGGCACCTACGAGCAGTACTTC. It specifies CAWSTAPGTYEQYF.

The rearrangement joins TRBV7-2 to TRBJ2-5, with TRBD1 identical over 7 bases. The CDR3 is 14 amino acids. J gave up 5 bases and V 3 bases, and 6 bases lay outside the gene matches. From germline, CDR1 is SGHTA and CDR2 FQGNSA. CDR3 bases: TGTGCCAGCAGCTTTAACAGGGGAGACGAGACCCAGTACTTC. Translated: CASSFNRGDETQYF. Full variable domain (remainder filled in from reference TRBV7-2 and TRBJ2-5): GAGVSQSPSNKVTEKGKDVELRCDPISGHTALYWYRQSLGQGLEFLIYFQGNSAPDKSGLPSDRFSAERTGGSVSTLTIQRTQQEDSAVYLCASSFNRGDETQYFGPGTRLLVL.

For this clone: A read error may be the cause here, since a much bigger clone is one base away. The chain combines TRBV2 with TRBJ2-7; D may be TRBD1 (6 bases). The germline V gene encodes CDR1 SNHLY and CDR2 FYNNEI. The CDR3 runs to 11 residues. With 6 bases removed from V and 5 bases from J, the gap between germline ends came to 8 bases. CDR3 nucleotide sequence: TGTGCCAGCAGCAGGGGTGACGAGCAGTACTTC. Translated: CASSRGDEQYF.

This clone was seen only a few times. The rearrangement links TRBV6-6 to TRBJ2-3, with D tentatively TRBD2 (5 bases). The CDR3 has 14 amino acids. The ends were cut back, 6 bases at V and 2 bases at J, with 12 bases in the middle. In germline, CDR1 is MNHNY, CDR2 SVGAGI (reference sequence). CDR3: CASSYSENTDTQYF. CDR3 in DNA: TGTGCCAGCAGCTATAGCGAGAACACAGATACGCAGTATTTT.

This chain uses TRBV27 with TRBJ2-3, with 8 nucleotides matching TRBD1. Per germline, CDR1 MNHEY and CDR2 SMNVEV (reference sequence). The trim removed 4 bases at V and 9 bases at J, leaving 3 bases unmatched. CDR3 size: 12 residues. CDR3 loop: CASSYHRGTQYF. CDR3 nucleotides: TGTGCCAGCAGTTACCACAGGGGGACGCAGTATTTT.

The V gene is TRBV7-3, the J gene TRBJ1-1; perhaps TRBD1 as D (6 bases). Germline values: CDR1 SGHTA, CDR2 FQGTGA. With 0 bases removed from V and 1 base from J, the gap between germline ends came to 12 bases. This CDR3 has 16 residues. CDR3 residues: CASSLTTGRGNTEAFF. The CDR3 DNA reads as TGTGCCAGCAGCTTAACCACAGGGAGAGGGAACACTGAAGCTTTCTTT.

The J gene is TRBJ2-5, the V gene TRBV5-4, with D tentatively TRBD1 or TRBD2 (6 bases each). This CDR3 region has 14 residues. V dropped 0 bases and J dropped 5 bases, with 11 bases sitting between them. Germline-derived CDR1 and CDR2 are SGHNT and YYREEE (reference sequence). CDR3 sequence (DNA): TGTGCCAGCAGCTTGGGGTCGGGGGCCGAGACCCAGTACTTC. Translation: CASSLGSGAETQYF.

V usage is TRBV13 and J usage is TRBJ2-7; D unresolved. This CDR3 has 12 amino acids. V was trimmed by 4 bases and J by 0 bases, leaving 4 bases between them. Germline CDR1 is PRHDT and CDR2 is FYEKMQ (reference sequence). CDR3 bases: TGTGCCAGCAGCTCCCACTCCTACGAGCAGTACTTC. The encoded protein is CASSSHSYEQYF.

The rearrangement links TRBV5-4 to TRBJ1-2; tentatively, D is TRBD1 (6 bases). V gave up 0 bases and J gave up 4 bases, with 10 bases separating them. This CDR3 comprises 14 residues. Germline V gives CDR1 SGHNT, CDR2 YYREEE (reference sequence). The CDR3 region is CASSLDREIYGYTF. Written as DNA, the CDR3 is TGTGCCAGCAGCTTGGACAGGGAGATCTATGGCTACACCTTC.

This clone appeared a few times. The DNA for the CDR3 is TGTGCCAGCTCACCCGTCCCGGGACAGAGTTCACCCCTCCACTTT. It translates to CASSPVPGQSSPLHF. The chain recombines TRBV18 with TRBJ1-6, with 7 bases that match TRBD1. Germline loops: CDR1 KGHSH, CDR2 LQKENI. After removal of 3 bases from V and 9 bases from J, the junction contained 8 bases not matched to a gene. The CDR3 runs to 15 residues. Complete variable domain (other parts from reference TRBV18 and TRBJ1-6): NAGVMQNPRHLVRRRGQEARLRCSPMKGHSHVYWYRQLPEEGLKFMVYLQKENIIDESGMPKERFSAEFPKEGPSILRIQQVVRGDSAAYFCASSPVPGQSSPLHFGNGTRLTVT.

This chain links TRBV5-1 with TRBJ1-4; D ambiguous. The length of the CDR3 is 15 residues. Germline assignment: CDR1 SGHRS and CDR2 YFSETQ. The V end was cut by 0 bases, the J end by 4 bases, with 10 bases between. Written as DNA, the CDR3 is TGCGCCAGCAGCTTGGACGGAGCCCTTAATGAAAAACTGTTTTTT. Encoded protein: CASSLDGALNEKLFF.

The V gene is TRBV7-2, the J gene TRBJ1-1, with D possibly being TRBD1 (5 bases). The V gene lost 5 bases and the J gene lost 7 bases, with 11 bases spanning the gap. Germline values: CDR1 SGHTA, CDR2 FQGNSA. The CDR3 has 12 residues. CDR3 amino acids: CASSGTGYEAFF. In nucleotides, the CDR3 is TGTGCCAGCAGCGGGACCGGGTATGAAGCTTTCTTT.

This clone showed up just once. V usage is TRBV29-1 and J usage is TRBJ1-1; TRBD1 matches 7 bases. The CDR3 is made up of 12 amino acids. The ends lost 5 bases at V and 4 bases at J; junction bases unmatched: 4. From germline, CDR1 is SQVTM and CDR2 ANQGSEA. The CDR3 bases are TGCAGCGTTCGACAGGGTGGCACTGAAGCTTTCTTT. Residues: CSVRQGGTEAFF.

This clone was detected only once. This chain connects TRBV7-8 to TRBJ2-5, with 7 bases that match TRBD1. There are 13 residues in the CDR3. The trim removed 4 bases at V and 7 bases at J, leaving 6 bases unmatched. The V gene's germline CDR1 is SGHVS and CDR2 FQNEAQ. CDR3 coding DNA: TGTGCCAGCAGCTCCCCAGGGGGAAGGACCCAGTACTTC. This codes for CASSSPGGRTQYF.

The chain recombines TRBV6-1 with TRBJ2-7; tentatively, D is TRBD1 (7 bases). The germline V gene has CDR1 MNHNS and CDR2 SASEGT. Between the trimmed V and J ends, which lost 6 bases and 3 bases, there was a span of 15 bases. The CDR3 is 14 residues long. This CDR3 is CASRKTRDSYEQYF. CDR3 nucleotides: TGTGCCAGCAGGAAAACGCGGGACAGCTACGAGCAGTACTTC.

The CDR3 nucleotides are TGTGCCAGCAGCTCGACAGGGACCTACAATGAGCAGTTCTTC. This gives the protein CASSSTGTYNEQFF. This chain links TRBV11-3 with TRBJ2-1, with 7 bases aligning to TRBD1. Unmatched junction bases numbered 2, after V lost 4 bases and J lost 2 bases. The CDR3 runs to 14 residues. Germline loops: CDR1 SGHNT, CDR2 YENEEA.

This sequence joins TRBV5-4 and TRBJ2-2; D is ambiguous. Germline V gives CDR1 SGHNT, CDR2 YYREEE (reference sequence). V gave up 1 base and J gave up 4 bases, with 11 bases separating them. The CDR3 is 15 amino acids. The CDR3 loop reads CASSLHPGGTGELFF. The CDR3 coding sequence is TGTGCCAGCAGCTTGCACCCGGGTGGCACCGGGGAGCTGTTTTTT. Supplemented by reference TRBV5-4 and TRBJ2-2, the full variable domain reads ETGVTQSPTHLIKTRGQQVTLRCSSQSGHNTVSWYQQALGQGPQFIFQYYREEENGRGNFPPRFSGLQFPNYSSELNVNALELDDSALYLCASSLHPGGTGELFFGEGSRLTVL.